This T cell receptor beta chain was sequenced in a study of persistence of HIV-infected CD4 T cells. At the level of the study: A larger, less memory-rich fraction responded to anti-CD3/anti-CD28 beads than to antigen. Study-level findings and limits: Compared with CD3/CD28-stimulated cells, CMV- and Gag-responding cells showed lower TCRbeta richness. Within sorted populations, more oligoclonal TCRs accompanied more oligoclonal proviruses.

Sequencing used immunoSEQ version 4 in survey mode. Sequencing used immunoSEQ multiplex PCR; TCRdb keeps in-frame clones, though not all of them. The data show roughly 41,000 clones, 87% seen once. Anti-CD3/anti-CD28 beads served as a nonspecific positive control stimulus. Sorting of responding CD4+ T cells relied on upregulated CD40 ligand together with CD69. Donors were HIV-1-infected adults who began suppressive ART during chronic infection. The CDR3 loop spans 14 amino acids. V shed 6 bases, J shed 5 bases, and the junction held 3 bases outside the gene matches. Germline CDR1 is LGHDT and CDR2 is YNNKEL (reference sequence). On this clone: Its antigen is as yet unknown.

This TCR came from an adult man with HIV who was CMV-seropositive. This material consisted of CD4+ T cells sorted from PBMCs after approximately 19-hour stimulation, taken from a patient who received antiretroviral therapy. The chain employs TRBV3-1 (or the pseudogene TRBV3-2) and TRBJ1-4, with 10 bases lining up with TRBD1. CDR3 coding DNA: TGTGCCAGCAGGCCGGACAGGGGGAATGAAAAACTGTTTTTT. Translated, it gives CASRPDRGNEKLFF.